These 2 T cell receptor beta chains originate from one sample sequenced in a study of CD8+CD57+ T cells in acquired aplastic anemia. It was genomic DNA that served as the template for profiling TCR beta VDJ and CDR3. Each CDR3 protein is one row after TCRdb ran MiXCR on the reads. This table has a few hundred thousand distinct CDR3 sequences, 34% appearing once. The sequenced material came from sorted CD4+, CD8+, or CD8+CD57+ T cells (not recorded which) from PBMCs. The source is a human donor in good health, serving as a control.

This chain joins TRBV29-1 and TRBJ2-3; D possibly corresponds to TRBD1 (5 bases). The J call may not be correct, given that the DNA end is closer to TRBJ1-5. This CDR3 is 14 amino acids long. CDR1 is SQVTM and CDR2 is ANQGSEA in the germline V gene. CDR3 in amino acids: CSVGLAGRVDAQHF. CDR3 sequence (DNA): TGCAGCGTTGGGTTAGCGGGCAGGGTAGATGCGCAGCATTTT.

This clonotype was counted at least ten times. The V call is TRBV6-5, the J call TRBJ1-6; 11 nucleotides agree with TRBD1. The germline V gene encodes CDR1 MNHEY and CDR2 SVGAGI. V shed 4 bases, J shed 10 bases, and the junction held 6 bases outside the gene matches. The CDR3 runs 15 residues. The CDR3 region has the DNA TGTGCCAGCAGTTTCCGGGACAGGGGGGACTCACCCCTCCACTTT. Its protein product is CASSFRDRGDSPLHF.